The clone carrying this T cell receptor (beta chain) came up once. The data stem from a study of blood T cell repertoires in COVID-19. For the study at large: Sites across the United States, Italy and Spain contributed samples from acute and convalescent COVID-19.

The table came from immunoSEQ multiplex PCR; TCRdb's copy has only in-frame clones and leaves some out. Here the sample spans roughly 160,000 clones, around four fifths being singletons. The CDR3 runs to 15 residues. The V gene end was trimmed by 2 bases and the J gene end by 8 bases; junction bases not matched to a gene: 8. Germline CDR1 and CDR2: LNHDA and SQIVND (reference sequence). The chain recombines TRBV19 with TRBJ2-1; 8 nucleotides match TRBD2. The sequencing input was peripheral blood. This TCR derives from a woman older than 75 with acute or convalescent COVID-19. The CDR3 nucleotides are TGTGCCAGTAGTATACAAGCGGGAGTAGGGGATGAGCAGTTCTTC. This gives the protein CASSIQAGVGDEQFF.